The clone carrying this T cell receptor (beta chain) has a handful of counts. This entry comes from a study of blood T cells in healthy people across ages. V lost 6 bases, J lost 6 bases, and 16 bases lay in between. This CDR3 comprises 13 residues. CDR1 and CDR2 (germline): DFQATT, SNEGSKA (reference sequence). Alongside a J-beta primer mix, a sample-barcoded 5' primer served in a second PCR lasting roughly 6 to 11 cycles. TCRdb called the 5' RACE reads again in MiXCR, with one record for every CDR3 protein. The table lists hundreds of thousands of distinct CDR3 sequences, about three fifths of them singletons.

The chain is built from TRBV20-1 and TRBJ2-3, with D possibly matching TRBD2 (6 bases). The source material was blood. The sequence was collected from a man aged 30 to 39 in good health. The CDR3: CSASRDLWDTQYF. The DNA for the CDR3 is TGCAGTGCCAGCAGGGACTTATGGGATACGCAGTATTTT.